The 7 T cell receptor beta chains below all came from one sample that was sequenced in a study of cytomegalovirus exposure and HLA in healthy donors. Profiling relied on immunoSEQ multiplex PCR, and the TCRdb table lists in-frame clones only, not all of them. This table holds 70,000 to 80,000 clones, just under 95% found once. Material for sequencing was PBMCs. The receptors stem from a young woman in good health and CMV-seropositive.

Only one count was recorded for this clone. This chain joins TRBV28 and TRBJ1-5, with a weak D call TRBD1 (5 bases). Trimming cost V 7 bases and J 3 bases, with 16 bases left between them. Germline-derived CDR1 and CDR2 are MDHEN and SYDVKM. This CDR3 region has 15 residues. The DNA for the CDR3 is TGTGCCAGCATCCCGGGTTGGGGACTCAATCAGCCCCAGCATTTT. Translating gives CASIPGWGLNQPQHF.

The gene calls are TRBV9 and TRBJ2-3, with TRBD1 matching over 7 bases. V shed 4 bases, J shed 4 bases, and the junction held 9 bases outside the gene matches. Germline V gene lookup returns CDR1 SGDLS and CDR2 YYNGEE. CDR3 size: 15 residues. CDR3 in DNA: TGTGCCAGCAGCCCCTGGGGACAGTTGGCAGATACGCAGTATTTT. Residues: CASSPWGQLADTQYF.

The chain carries TRBV4-3 and TRBJ2-1; 8 positions agree with TRBD2. Losses at the gene ends were 1 base for V and 4 bases for J; bases not matched to a gene: 9. The CDR3 runs to 17 residues. The germline gives CDR1 LGHNA, CDR2 YSLEER. The CDR3 DNA reads TGCGCCAGCAGCCAAGTCATGGGTTTAGCGGGATACAATGAGCAGTTCTTC. Amino acid sequence: CASSQVMGLAGYNEQFF.

V and J are TRBV11-2 and TRBJ1-5; D is perhaps TRBD1 (5 bases). Per the germline V gene, CDR1 is SGHAT and CDR2 is FQNNGV. The CDR3 is 15 residues long. Trimming cost V 1 base and J 2 bases, with 9 bases left between them. CDR3 sequence reads: CASSLAGLGNQPQHF. The CDR3 DNA reads TGTGCCAGCAGCTTAGCAGGGCTCGGCAATCAGCCCCAGCATTTT.

This chain links TRBV7-6 with TRBJ1-6; possible D gene TRBD1, 6 bases. V was clipped by 5 bases and J by 10 bases, with 18 bases between them. This CDR3 contains 15 residues. Germline-derived CDR1 and CDR2 are SGHVS and FNYEAQ. DNA of the CDR3: TGTGCCAGCAGCCCAGACACAGGGCTGGGATCACCCCTCCACTTT. Its protein product is CASSPDTGLGSPLHF.

CDR3 loop: CASSEQGINYGYTF. The CDR3, as DNA: TGTGCCAGCAGTGAACAGGGGATAAACTATGGCTACACCTTC. V usage is TRBV6-1 and J usage is TRBJ1-2; perhaps TRBD1 as D (6 bases). The CDR3 covers 14 residues. Trimming removed 2 bases at V and 2 bases at J, with 9 bases between. Germline assignment: CDR1 MNHNS and CDR2 SASEGT.

The rearrangement links TRBV5-1 to TRBJ2-3; no clear D gene. V was pared by 3 bases and J by 0 bases, with 8 bases between. The germline V gene encodes CDR1 SGHRS and CDR2 YFSETQ. The CDR3 extends over 14 amino acids. CDR3 nucleotides: TGCGCCAGCAGCTCCCTGCAGAGCACAGATACGCAGTATTTT. The encoded protein is CASSSLQSTDTQYF.